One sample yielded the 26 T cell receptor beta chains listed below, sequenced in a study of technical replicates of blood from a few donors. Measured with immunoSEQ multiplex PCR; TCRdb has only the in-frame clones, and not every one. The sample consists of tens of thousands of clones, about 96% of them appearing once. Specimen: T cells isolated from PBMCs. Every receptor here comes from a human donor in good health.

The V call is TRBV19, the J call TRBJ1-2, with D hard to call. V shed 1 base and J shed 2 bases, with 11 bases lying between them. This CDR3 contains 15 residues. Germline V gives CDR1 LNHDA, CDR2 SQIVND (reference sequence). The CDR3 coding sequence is TGTGCCAGTAGTATAGTGAAGGGAGCGAACTATGGCTACACCTTC. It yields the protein CASSIVKGANYGYTF.

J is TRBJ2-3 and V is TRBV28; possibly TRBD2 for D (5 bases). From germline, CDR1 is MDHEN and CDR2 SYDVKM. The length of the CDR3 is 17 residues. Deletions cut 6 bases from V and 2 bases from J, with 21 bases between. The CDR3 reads CASSSNYESGFTDTQYF. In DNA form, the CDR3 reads TGTGCCAGCAGCTCCAACTACGAATCGGGGTTCACAGATACGCAGTATTTT.

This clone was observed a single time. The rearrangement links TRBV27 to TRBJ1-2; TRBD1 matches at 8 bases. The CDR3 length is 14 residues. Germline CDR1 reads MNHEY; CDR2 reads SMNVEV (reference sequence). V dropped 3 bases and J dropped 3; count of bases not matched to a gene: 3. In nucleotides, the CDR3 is TGTGCCAGCAGTTTCGGACAGGGACACTATGGCTACACCTTC. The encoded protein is CASSFGQGHYGYTF.

CDR3 in DNA: TGCGCCAGCAGCCAAACCGGGACAGGCCTCTTGGCGAACACCGGGGAGCTGTTTTTT. Translated: CASSQTGTGLLANTGELFF. The chain is built from TRBV4-3 and TRBJ2-2; 8 positions agree with TRBD1. The CDR3 is made up of 19 amino acids. V gave up 2 bases and J gave up 0 bases; unmatched junction bases: 11. The germline V gene encodes CDR1 LGHNA and CDR2 YSLEER.

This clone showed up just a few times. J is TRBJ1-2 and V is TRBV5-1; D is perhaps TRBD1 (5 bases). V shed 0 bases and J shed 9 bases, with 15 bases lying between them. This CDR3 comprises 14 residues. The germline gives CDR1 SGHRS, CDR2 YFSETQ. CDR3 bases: TGCGCCAGCAGCTTGGAGGGCAGGGTAATAAGCTACACCTTC. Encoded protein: CASSLEGRVISYTF.

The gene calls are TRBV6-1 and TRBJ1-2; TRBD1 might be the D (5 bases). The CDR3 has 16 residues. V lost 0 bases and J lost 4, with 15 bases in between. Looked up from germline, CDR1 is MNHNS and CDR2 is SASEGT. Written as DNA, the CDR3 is TGTGCCAGCAGTGAAGCGGTCGGCAGGGAGGGCTATGGCTACACCTTC. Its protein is CASSEAVGREGYGYTF.

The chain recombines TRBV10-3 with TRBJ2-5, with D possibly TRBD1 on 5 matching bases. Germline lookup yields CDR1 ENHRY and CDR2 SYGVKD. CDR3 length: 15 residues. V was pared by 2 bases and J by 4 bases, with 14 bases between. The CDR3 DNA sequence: TGTGCCATCAGTGAGGCTTCCAGGGTTCGAGAGACCCAGTACTTC. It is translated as CAISEASRVRETQYF.

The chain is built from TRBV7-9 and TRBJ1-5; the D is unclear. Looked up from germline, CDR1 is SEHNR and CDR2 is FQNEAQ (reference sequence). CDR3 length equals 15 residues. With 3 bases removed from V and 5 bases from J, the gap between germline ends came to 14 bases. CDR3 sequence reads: CASSLDAGGHQPQHF. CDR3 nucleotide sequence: TGTGCCAGCAGCTTGGACGCGGGCGGACATCAGCCCCAGCATTTT.

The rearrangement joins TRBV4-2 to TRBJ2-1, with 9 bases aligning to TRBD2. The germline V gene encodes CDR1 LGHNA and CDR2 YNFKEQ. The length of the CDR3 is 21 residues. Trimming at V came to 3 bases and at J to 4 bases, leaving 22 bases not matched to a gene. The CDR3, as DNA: TGTGCCAGCAGCCAGATAACTAGCGGCGTGATAGCGGGAGTAGGGTACAATGAGCAGTTCTTC. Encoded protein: CASSQITSGVIAGVGYNEQFF.

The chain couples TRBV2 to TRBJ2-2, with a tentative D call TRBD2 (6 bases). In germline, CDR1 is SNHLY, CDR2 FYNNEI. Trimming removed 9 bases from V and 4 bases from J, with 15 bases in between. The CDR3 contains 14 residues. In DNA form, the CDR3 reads TGTGCCAGTCCGGGACTGAGAGGCACCGGGGAGCTGTTTTTT. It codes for CASPGLRGTGELFF.

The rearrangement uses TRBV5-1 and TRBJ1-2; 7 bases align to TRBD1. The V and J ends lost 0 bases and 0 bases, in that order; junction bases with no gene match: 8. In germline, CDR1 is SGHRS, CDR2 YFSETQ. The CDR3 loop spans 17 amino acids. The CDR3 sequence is CASSLDGQARPNYGYTF. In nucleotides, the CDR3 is TGCGCCAGCAGCTTGGATGGACAGGCCAGGCCTAACTATGGCTACACCTTC.

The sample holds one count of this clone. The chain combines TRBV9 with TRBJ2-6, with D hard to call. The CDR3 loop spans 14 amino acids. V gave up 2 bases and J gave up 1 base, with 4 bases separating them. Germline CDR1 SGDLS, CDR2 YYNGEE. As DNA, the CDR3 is TGTGCCAGCAGCGTCGGGTCTGGGGCCAACGTCCTGACTTTC. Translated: CASSVGSGANVLTF.

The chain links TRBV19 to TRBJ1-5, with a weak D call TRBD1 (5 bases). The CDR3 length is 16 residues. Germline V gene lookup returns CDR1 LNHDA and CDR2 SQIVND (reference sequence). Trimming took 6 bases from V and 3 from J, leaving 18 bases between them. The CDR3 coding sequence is TGTGCCAGTAGCCCCCCCACAGGTCCTCTCAATCAGCCCCAGCATTTT. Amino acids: CASSPPTGPLNQPQHF.

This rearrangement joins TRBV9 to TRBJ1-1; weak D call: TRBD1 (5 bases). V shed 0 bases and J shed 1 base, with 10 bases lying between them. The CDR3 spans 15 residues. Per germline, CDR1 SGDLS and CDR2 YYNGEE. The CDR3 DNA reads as TGTGCCAGCAGCGTAGTTGGGAGGGGGAACACTGAAGCTTTCTTT. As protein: CASSVVGRGNTEAFF.

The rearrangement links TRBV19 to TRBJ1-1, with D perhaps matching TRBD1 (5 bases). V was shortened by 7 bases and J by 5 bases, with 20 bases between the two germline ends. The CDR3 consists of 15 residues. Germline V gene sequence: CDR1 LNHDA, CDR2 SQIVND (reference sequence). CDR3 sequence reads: CASTHIVGGITEAFF. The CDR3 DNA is TGTGCCAGTACTCACATCGTGGGGGGTATAACTGAAGCTTTCTTT.

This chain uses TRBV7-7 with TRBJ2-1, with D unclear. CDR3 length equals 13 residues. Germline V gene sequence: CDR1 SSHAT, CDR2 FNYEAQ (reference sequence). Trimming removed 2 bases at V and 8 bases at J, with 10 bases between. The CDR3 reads CASSLSIRYEQFF. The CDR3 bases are TGTGCCAGCAGCTTATCCATTAGATATGAGCAGTTCTTC.

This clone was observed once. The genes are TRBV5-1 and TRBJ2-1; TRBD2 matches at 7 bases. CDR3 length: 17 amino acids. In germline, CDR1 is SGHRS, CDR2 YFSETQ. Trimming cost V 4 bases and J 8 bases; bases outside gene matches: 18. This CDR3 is CASSVRTTSPFRDEQFF. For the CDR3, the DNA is TGCGCCAGCAGCGTGCGTACGACTAGCCCCTTTAGGGATGAGCAGTTCTTC.

Here the CDR3 reads CASSYLDRTEAFF. The CDR3 DNA reads as TGTGCCAGCAGCTACCTGGACAGGACTGAAGCTTTCTTT. This sequence joins TRBV7-2 and TRBJ1-1; 7 nucleotides align to TRBD1. V was clipped by 4 bases and J by 5 bases; unmatched bases: 4. The CDR3 loop spans 13 amino acids. The germline gives CDR1 SGHTA, CDR2 FQGNSA.

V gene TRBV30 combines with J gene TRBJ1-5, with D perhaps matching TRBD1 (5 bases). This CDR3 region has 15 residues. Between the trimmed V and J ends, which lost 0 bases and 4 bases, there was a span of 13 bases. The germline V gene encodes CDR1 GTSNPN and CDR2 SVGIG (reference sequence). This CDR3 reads CAWSVSGGFNQPQHF. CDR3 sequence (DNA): TGTGCCTGGAGTGTATCGGGGGGTTTTAATCAGCCCCAGCATTTT. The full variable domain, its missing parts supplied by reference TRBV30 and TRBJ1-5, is SQTIHQWPATLVQPVGSPLSLECTVEGTSNPNLYWYRQAAGRGLQLLFYSVGIGQISSEVPQNLSASRPQDRQFILSSKKLLLSDSGFYLCAWSVSGGFNQPQHFGDGTRLSIL.

The CDR3 sequence is CASSIEAALWGYTF. The CDR3 region has the DNA TGTGCCAGTAGTATAGAGGCCGCTCTCTGGGGCTACACCTTC. This sequence joins TRBV19 and TRBJ1-2, with D unresolved. From germline, CDR1 is LNHDA and CDR2 SQIVND (reference sequence). V lost 0 bases and J 8 bases, leaving 13 bases between the germline ends. This CDR3 is built from 14 residues.

The CDR3, as DNA: TGCGCCAGCAGAGGGGGGCTAGCGGGAGAAACCTACAATGAGCAGTTCTTC. Translating it yields CASRGGLAGETYNEQFF. The V and J genes are TRBV5-1 and TRBJ2-1, with 10 nucleotides matching TRBD2. The V gene's germline CDR1 is SGHRS and CDR2 YFSETQ. The CDR3 covers 17 residues. V shed 5 bases and J 2 bases; nucleotides not matched to a gene: 10.

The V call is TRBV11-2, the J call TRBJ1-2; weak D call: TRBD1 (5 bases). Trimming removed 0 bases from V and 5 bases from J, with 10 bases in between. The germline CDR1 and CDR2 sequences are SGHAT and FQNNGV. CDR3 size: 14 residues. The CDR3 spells CASSLEQDGYGYTF. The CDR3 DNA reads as TGTGCCAGCAGCTTAGAACAGGACGGGTATGGCTACACCTTC.

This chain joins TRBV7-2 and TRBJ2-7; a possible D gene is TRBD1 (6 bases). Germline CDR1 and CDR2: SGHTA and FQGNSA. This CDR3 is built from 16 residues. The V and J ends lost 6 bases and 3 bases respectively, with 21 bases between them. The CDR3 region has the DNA TGTGCCAGCAGGCGAAGTCAGGGGAACCTTTTCTACGAGCAGTACTTC. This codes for CASRRSQGNLFYEQYF.

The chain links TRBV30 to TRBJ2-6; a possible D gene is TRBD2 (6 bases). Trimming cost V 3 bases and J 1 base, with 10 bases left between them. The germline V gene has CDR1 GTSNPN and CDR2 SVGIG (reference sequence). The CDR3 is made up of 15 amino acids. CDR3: CAWSAGSSGANVLTF. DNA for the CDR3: TGTGCCTGGAGCGCGGGGTCTTCTGGGGCCAACGTCCTGACTTTC. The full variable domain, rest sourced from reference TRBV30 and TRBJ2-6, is SQTIHQWPATLVQPVGSPLSLECTVEGTSNPNLYWYRQAAGRGLQLLFYSVGIGQISSEVPQNLSASRPQDRQFILSSKKLLLSDSGFYLCAWSAGSSGANVLTFGAGSRLTVL.

CDR3 nucleotides: TGTGCCAGCAGCCCGGTACAGGGGGCCGGGTACGAGCAGTACTTC. This sequence encodes CASSPVQGAGYEQYF. V usage is TRBV5-6 and J usage is TRBJ2-7; TRBD1 aligns across 9 bases. With 4 bases clipped from V and 4 bases from J, the junction kept 9 bases outside the gene matches. The CDR3 spans 15 residues. Germline-derived CDR1 and CDR2 are SGHDT and YYEEEE.

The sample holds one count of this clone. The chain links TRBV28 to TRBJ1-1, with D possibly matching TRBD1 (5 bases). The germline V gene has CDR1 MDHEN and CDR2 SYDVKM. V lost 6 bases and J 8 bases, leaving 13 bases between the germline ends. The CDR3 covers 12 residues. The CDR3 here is CASSYRWQEAFF. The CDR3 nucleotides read TGTGCCAGCAGCTACAGGTGGCAGGAAGCTTTCTTT.